This TCR beta chain was identified during a study of blood T cell repertoires in COVID-19 (dated by TCRdb to about 2020). The study in broad terms: The collaborator samples originated in the United States, Italy and Spain and spanned the acute and convalescent phases of COVID-19. The material from the prospective study consisted of cDNA or gDNA derived from T cells, B-cell-depleted T cells, or PBMCs. Subjects who had been exposed to COVID-19, were actively infected with it, or had recovered from it provided the deeply sampled blood TCRbeta repertoires that made up the dataset. The repertoires were released in a freely available public database intended as a resource for research on the immune response to SARS-CoV-2. The samples were drawn from the first 160 participants of the ongoing ImmuneRACE study and from over 950 subjects provided by 6 global collaborators. The sample metadata nearly always contained a de-identified subject ID, COVID-19 status, age in years and sex. Where HLA class I and class II types were available, the types were taken from metadata supplied by the sample provider, not from assay-based typing. What the research found in general, with its limitations: The amount of clinical and demographic metadata varied by source and participant and was provided uncurated.

In the case of this clone: Its recognized antigen is unknown. There are no base qualities to consult, and no much larger clone falls within one base.

TCRbeta CDR3 regions were amplified from genomic DNA using the immunoSEQ Assay, a bias-controlled multiplex PCR. The original pipeline was this. The number of nucleated cells in each sample was estimated by amplification of reference gene primers within the assay. To quantify the absolute abundance of each unique TCRbeta CDR3 rearrangement, sequence reads were collapsed and filtered. For each sample, productive Simpson clonality was calculated as the square root of Simpson's diversity index across productive rearrangements. TCRdb holds this immuneACCESS table with in-frame rearrangements only. Some clones are missing; in checked studies, unresolved V genes explain under half, and the rest has no known cause. V and J calls and clone size are those listed in that table; D and trimming were worked out from the DNA. Present in this sample are roughly 250,000 clones, 88% of which were seen just once. The ten largest make up 2.5% to 4% of the sample.

Enrolling through a virtual design, the prospective study's participants ranged in age from about 18 to 89 years and lived across some 22 United States geographic areas. To assign participants to cohorts, the prospective study relied on clinical history that participants themselves reported in a screening survey and a study questionnaire. A participant counted as exposed if, within 2 weeks of entering the study, that participant had been in contact with someone who had a PCR-confirmed or clinician-diagnosed COVID-19 case. In the prospective study, mobile phlebotomists collected whole blood, serum and a nasopharyngeal or oropharyngeal swab from each participant. Prospective study participants could optionally give additional blood draws and questionnaires over an approximately 2-month period. Prospective study blood samples were shipped either frozen or at room temperature before DNA extraction.

Trimming accounts for 4 bases at V and 2 bases at J, while the number of junction bases matched to no gene is 5. The germline V gene (reference sequence) yields LNHDA for CDR1 and SQIVND for CDR2. CDR3 length: 15 amino acids, cysteine to phenylalanine. The DNA shown is the 45-base CDR3, in frame from base 1. This sequence was found in a woman between 35 and 50 years old who had been exposed to COVID-19. This receptor chain uses TRBV19 and TRBJ1-5, with 7 bases in between that match TRBD1. Sequences were obtained from PBMCs or T cells enriched from blood (not recorded which). The CDR3 is CASSTLGTGNQPQHF. Here is the DNA: TGTGCCAGTAGTACCCTCGGGACAGGCAATCAGCCCCAGCATTTT.